This T cell receptor beta chain was profiled in a study of blood T cells in healthy people across ages. Whole-study results and caveats: Estimates based on one million T cells were treated as lower bounds.

V lost 0 bases and J lost 2, with 8 bases in between. Germline V CDR1 and CDR2: SGHVS, FQNEAQ. CDR3 length equals 14 residues. Then a second PCR, running roughly 7 to 11 cycles, was carried out with a sample-barcoded 5' primer and a J-beta primer mix. TCRdb used MiXCR to reprocess the 5' RACE reads, holding one entry per CDR3 protein. The sample shows about 840,000 distinct CDR3 sequences, 25% to 35% of them seen only once. This clonotype was counted a few times. Its antigen is undetermined. This same sample was also taken into another study, of T cells of mothers and their children. That report adds: The donors comprised five or six children and their three healthy Caucasian mothers. Among related mother-child pairs, overlap was slightly higher than in unrelated pairs, though not significantly.

The source material was blood. The TCR was taken from a woman aged 40 to 50 in good health. V and J are TRBV7-8 and TRBJ2-7; D gene unclear. CDR3 protein: CASSLARLAYEQYF. The CDR3 bases are TGTGCCAGCAGCTTAGCAAGGCTAGCCTACGAGCAGTACTTC.